This TCR beta chain was found in a study of blood T cell repertoires in COVID-19. For the study at large: T cells, B-cell-depleted T cells, or PBMCs provided the cDNA or gDNA that served as material.

Germline assignment: CDR1 SGHNT and CDR2 YYREEE (reference sequence). Unmatched junction bases numbered 3, after V lost 0 bases and J lost 4 bases. The CDR3 is 14 amino acids. As handled by the study authors: Reference gene primer amplification gave nucleated cell count estimates. Repertoires were generated with immunoSEQ multiplex PCR, while TCRdb's copy carries only in-frame clones and drops some. The V and J calls and clone size are taken from that table; D and trimming were inferred from the DNA. This table holds more than 70,000 clones, approximately 86% found once. Sequences were obtained from peripheral blood. This receptor was taken from a man between 60 and 70 years old with acute or convalescent COVID-19. The chain employs TRBV5-4 and TRBJ1-1; 7 bases are shared with TRBD1. CDR3 sequence: CASSLGQGRTEAFF. CDR3 coding DNA: TGTGCCAGCAGCTTGGGACAGGGACGCACTGAAGCTTTCTTT.